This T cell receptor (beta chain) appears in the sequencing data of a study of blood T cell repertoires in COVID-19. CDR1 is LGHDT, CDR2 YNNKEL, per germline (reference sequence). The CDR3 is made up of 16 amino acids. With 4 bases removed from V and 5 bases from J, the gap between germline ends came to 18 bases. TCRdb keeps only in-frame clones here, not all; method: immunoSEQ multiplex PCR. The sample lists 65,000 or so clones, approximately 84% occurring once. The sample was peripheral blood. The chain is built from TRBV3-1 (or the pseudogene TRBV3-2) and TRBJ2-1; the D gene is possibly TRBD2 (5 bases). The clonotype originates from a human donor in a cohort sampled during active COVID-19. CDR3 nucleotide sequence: TGTGCCAGCAGCCGCCCGGGCGGGCCCCTTAACAATGAGCAGTTCTTC. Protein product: CASSRPGGPLNNEQFF.